The 6 T cell receptor beta chains given below trace back to one sample, sequenced in a study of shared clonotypes between healthy human individuals. The assay was immunoSEQ multiplex PCR, and TCRdb's table has in-frame clones only and misses some. The sample has under 2.5 million clones, under 95% seen once; the top ten hold approximately 0.39%. Sequenced material: naive CD4+ T cells from PBMCs. The subset was: CD45RA+ positively selected. All receptors come from a man between 18 and 29 years old in good health. Some clones in this sample may be carry-over from other donors' samples.

This clone was counted only a few times. The chain links TRBV5-4 to TRBJ1-1; D not certain. The V gene's germline CDR1 is SGHNT and CDR2 YYREEE (reference sequence). The ends were cut back, 7 bases at V and 4 bases at J, with 14 bases in the middle. The CDR3 totals 13 residues. The DNA of the CDR3 is TGTGCCAGCGGAGGGCTGGGTGGCACTGAAGCTTTCTTT. The encoded protein is CASGGLGGTEAFF. The full variable domain, rest sourced from reference TRBV5-4 and TRBJ1-1, is ETGVTQSPTHLIKTRGQQVTLRCSSQSGHNTVSWYQQALGQGPQFIFQYYREEENGRGNFPPRFSGLQFPNYSSELNVNALELDDSALYLCASGGLGGTEAFFGQGTRLTVV.

This chain links TRBV7-3 with TRBJ2-3, with D possibly matching TRBD1 (6 bases). The V end was cut by 5 bases, the J end by 3 bases, with 15 bases between. CDR1 SGHTA and CDR2 FQGTGA come from the germline V gene. The CDR3 sequence is 15 residues long. CDR3 protein: CASSQQGFGTDTQYF. CDR3 DNA: TGTGCCAGCAGCCAACAGGGTTTTGGGACAGATACGCAGTATTTT. Complete variable domain (other parts from reference TRBV7-3 and TRBJ2-3): GAGVSQTPSNKVTEKGKYVELRCDPISGHTALYWYRQSLGQGPEFLIYFQGTGAADDSGLPNDRFFAVRPEGSVSTLKIQRTERGDSAVYLCASSQQGFGTDTQYFGPGTRLTVL.

The chain has TRBV27 and TRBJ2-7, with 9 nucleotides matching TRBD1. Germline CDR1 reads MNHEY; CDR2 reads SMNVEV (reference sequence). J gave up 6 bases and V 6 bases, and 9 bases lay outside the gene matches. The CDR3 sequence is 14 residues long. CDR3 amino acids: CASRPWDRDGEQYF. In DNA, the CDR3 is TGTGCCAGCAGGCCGTGGGACAGGGATGGCGAGCAGTACTTC.

This clone showed up just once. This chain links TRBV7-8 with TRBJ1-5, with 8 bases identical to TRBD1. The germline V gene encodes CDR1 SGHVS and CDR2 FQNEAQ. This CDR3 comprises 14 residues. Unmatched junction bases numbered 4, after V lost 5 bases and J lost 4 bases. This chain's CDR3 is CASSVQGGNQPQHF. CDR3 nucleotides: TGTGCCAGCAGCGTACAGGGGGGAAATCAGCCCCAGCATTTT. Based on the CDR3 plus reference TRBV7-8 and TRBJ1-5, the full variable domain is GAGVSQSPRYKVAKRGQDVALRCDPISGHVSLFWYQQALGQGPEFLTYFQNEAQLDKSGLPSDRFFAERPEGSVSTLKIQRTQQEDSAVYLCASSVQGGNQPQHFGDGTRLSIL.

The chain carries TRBV29-1 and TRBJ2-5; perhaps TRBD1 as D (5 bases). The V gene's germline CDR1 is SQVTM and CDR2 ANQGSEA. This CDR3 comprises 12 residues. Trimming removed 6 bases from V and 5 bases from J, with 13 bases in between. CDR3 protein: CSVVGPSETQYF. CDR3 nucleotide sequence: TGCAGCGTCGTGGGGCCTTCGGAGACCCAGTACTTC.

A word on this clone: Just one base apart from a much larger clone, this may be a read error. V and J are TRBV7-8 and TRBJ2-3; the D is unclear. This CDR3 has 11 amino acids. The germline V and J ends were trimmed by 2 bases and 4 bases, with 1 base remaining between them. Germline loops: CDR1 SGHVS, CDR2 FQNEAQ. For the CDR3, the DNA is TGTGCCAGCAGCTTATCAGATACGCAGTATTTT. It yields the protein CASSLSDTQYF.